These 2 T cell receptor beta chains were sequenced from one sample in a study of blood T cell repertoires in COVID-19. Assay used: immunoSEQ multiplex PCR; TCRdb lists only in-frame clones, some missing. The data contain about 22,000 clones, more than 90% of them seen just once; the ten biggest clones take up 3.1%. Specimen: peripheral blood. All receptors derive from a woman aged 70-85 years with active COVID-19.

The chain employs TRBV6-5 and TRBJ1-2; 9 nucleotides line up with TRBD1. The CDR3 has 14 amino acids. J was trimmed by 8 bases and V by 7 bases; bases with no gene match: 11. Germline V gene lookup returns CDR1 MNHEY and CDR2 SVGAGI. This chain's CDR3 is CASTHSGQGKGYTF. The CDR3 nucleotides read TGTGCCAGCACTCACTCGGGACAGGGAAAAGGCTACACCTTC.

The CDR3 is CASSSPTSDHYEQYF. CDR3 in DNA: TGTGCCAGCAGTTCCCCGACTAGCGATCACTACGAGCAGTACTTC. This chain links TRBV27 with TRBJ2-7, with 8 bases that match TRBD2. The V gene's germline CDR1 is MNHEY and CDR2 SMNVEV (reference sequence). The CDR3 consists of 15 residues. Trimming took 4 bases from V and 3 from J; bases not matched to a gene: 8.